This TCR beta chain is from a study of blood T cell repertoires in COVID-19. V lost 6 bases to trimming and J lost 0 bases; unmatched junction nucleotides: 8. Germline loops: CDR1 KGHDR, CDR2 SFDVKD. This CDR3 region has 16 residues. Clones were read by immunoSEQ multiplex PCR, and TCRdb kept only the in-frame ones, dropping some. This table holds under 350,000 clones, about four fifths found once. The sequence was collected from a woman between 45 and 60 years old who had recovered from COVID-19. V is TRBV24-1 and J is TRBJ2-3; 7 positions agree with TRBD2. Sequencing was carried out using peripheral blood. CDR3 sequence reads: CATSTLGSGSTDTQYF. The DNA of the CDR3 is TGTGCCACCAGTACCCTCGGTAGCGGGAGCACAGATACGCAGTATTTT.